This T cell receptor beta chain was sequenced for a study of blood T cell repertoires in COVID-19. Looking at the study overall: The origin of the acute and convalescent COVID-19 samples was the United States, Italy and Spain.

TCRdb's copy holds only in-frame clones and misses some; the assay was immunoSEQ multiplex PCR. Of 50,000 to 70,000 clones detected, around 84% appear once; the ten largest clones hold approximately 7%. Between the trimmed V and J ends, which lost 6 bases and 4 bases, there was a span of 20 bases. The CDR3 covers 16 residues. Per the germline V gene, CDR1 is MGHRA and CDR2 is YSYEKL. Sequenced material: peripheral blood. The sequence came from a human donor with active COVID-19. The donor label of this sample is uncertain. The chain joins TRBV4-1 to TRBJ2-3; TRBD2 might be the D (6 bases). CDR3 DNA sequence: TGCGCCAGCAGGACGGGGACTCTTCTTAGCGCAGATACGCAGTATTTT. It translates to CASRTGTLLSADTQYF.